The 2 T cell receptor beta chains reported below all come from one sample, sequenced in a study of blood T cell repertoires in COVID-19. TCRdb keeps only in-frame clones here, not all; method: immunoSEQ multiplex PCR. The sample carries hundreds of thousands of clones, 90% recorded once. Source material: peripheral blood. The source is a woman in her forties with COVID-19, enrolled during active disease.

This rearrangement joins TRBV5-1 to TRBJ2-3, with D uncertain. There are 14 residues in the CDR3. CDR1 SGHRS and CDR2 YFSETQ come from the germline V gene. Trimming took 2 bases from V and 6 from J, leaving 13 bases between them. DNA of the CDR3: TGCGCCAGCAGCTTCAGTTCCCCCGGGGATACGCAGTATTTT. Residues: CASSFSSPGDTQYF.

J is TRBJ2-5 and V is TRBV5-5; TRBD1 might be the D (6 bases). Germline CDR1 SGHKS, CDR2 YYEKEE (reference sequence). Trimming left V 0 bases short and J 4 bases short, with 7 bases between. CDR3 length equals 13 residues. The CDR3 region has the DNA TGTGCCAGCAGCTTGGGGGGGCCAGAGACCCAGTACTTC. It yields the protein CASSLGGPETQYF.